This record concerns one TCR beta chain sequence. The record originates from a study of blood T cell repertoires in COVID-19. Study context: The origin of the acute and convalescent COVID-19 samples was the United States, Italy and Spain. The analysed material was cDNA or gDNA that came from T cells, B-cell-depleted T cells, or PBMCs.

Profiling relied on immunoSEQ multiplex PCR, and the TCRdb table lists in-frame clones only, not all of them. The sample includes 350,000 to 500,000 clones, approximately 91% of them seen just once. Trimming at V came to 1 base and at J to 8 bases, leaving 2 bases not matched to a gene. The germline CDR1 and CDR2 sequences are SGHNT and YENEEA. The CDR3 contains 15 residues. All enrollees were roughly 18 to 100 years old and from under 25 US areas. The receptor was isolated from a woman aged 18-29 years who had been exposed to COVID-19. Sequenced: PBMCs or T cells enriched from blood (not recorded which). The gene calls are TRBV11-3 and TRBJ2-1; TRBD2 matches at 13 bases. The CDR3 bases are TGTGCCAGCAGCTTAGGGACTAGCGGGGGTCATGAGCAGTTCTTC. Encoded protein: CASSLGTSGGHEQFF. Full variable domain (outside the CDR3, taken from reference TRBV11-3 and TRBJ2-1): EAGVVQSPRYKIIEKKQPVAFWCNPISGHNTLYWYLQNLGQGPELLIRYENEEAVDDSQLPKDRFSAERLKGVDSTLKIQPAELGDSAVYLCASSLGTSGGHEQFFGPGTRLTVL.